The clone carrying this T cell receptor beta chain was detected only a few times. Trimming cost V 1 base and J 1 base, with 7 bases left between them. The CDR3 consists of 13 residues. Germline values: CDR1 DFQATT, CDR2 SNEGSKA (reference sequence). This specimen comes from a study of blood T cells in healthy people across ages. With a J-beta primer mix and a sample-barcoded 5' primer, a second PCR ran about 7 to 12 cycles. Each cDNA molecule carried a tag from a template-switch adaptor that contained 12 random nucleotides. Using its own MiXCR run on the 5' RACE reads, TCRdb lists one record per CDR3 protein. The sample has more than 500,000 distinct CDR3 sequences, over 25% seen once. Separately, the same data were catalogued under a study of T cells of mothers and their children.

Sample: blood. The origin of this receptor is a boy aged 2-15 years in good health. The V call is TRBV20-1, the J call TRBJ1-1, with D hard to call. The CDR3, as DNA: TGCAGTGCTAGAGCCCACGGGAACACTGAAGCTTTCTTT. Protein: CSARAHGNTEAFF.